A single sample gave rise to the 27 T cell receptor beta chains below, sequenced in a study of blood T cell repertoires in COVID-19. The data were produced by immunoSEQ multiplex PCR, yet TCRdb's version contains in-frame clones alone and is incomplete. The data hold tens of thousands of clones, with roughly four fifths observed a single time. The specimen sequenced was peripheral blood. The origin of the receptors is a man aged 45-65 years with active or convalescent COVID-19.

This chain uses TRBV23-1 with TRBJ1-1; the D gene is possibly TRBD1 (5 bases). TRBV23-1 is an ORF, with its function uncertain. This CDR3 has 13 amino acids. V lost 7 bases, J lost 0 bases, and 9 bases lay in between. In DNA form, the CDR3 reads TGCGCCAGCATGGGGCAGCTGAACACTGAAGCTTTCTTT. Its protein product is CASMGQLNTEAFF.

The J gene is TRBJ2-7, the V gene TRBV11-2; TRBD2 matches 12 bases. Germline CDR1 SGHAT, CDR2 FQNNGV. With V trimmed by 5 bases and J by 5 bases, 13 bases remained unmatched. This CDR3 has 17 residues. The CDR3 region is CASSTLAGGTVRNEQYV. The CDR3 region has the DNA TGTGCCAGCAGCACCCTAGCGGGGGGGACTGTACGGAACGAGCAGTACGTC.

This chain joins TRBV6-2 or TRBV6-3 and TRBJ2-5; 12 nucleotides align to TRBD2. The germline CDR1 and CDR2 sequences are MNHEY and SVGEGT. The J segment lost 1 base and the V segment lost 6 bases, leaving 6 bases of the junction unmatched. The CDR3 extends over 16 amino acids. As DNA, the CDR3 is TGTGCCAGCAGCCTTCTAGCGGGGGGGATCCAAGAGACCCAGTACTTC. Amino acids: CASSLLAGGIQETQYF.

The chain uses TRBV28 and TRBJ2-7; 11 bases fit TRBD1. The CDR3 extends over 15 amino acids. The junction had 9 bases not matched to a gene; V was cut back by 5 bases and J by 6 bases. The germline V gene has CDR1 MDHEN and CDR2 SYDVKM. The CDR3 DNA sequence: TGTGCCAGCAGTCCGGGACAGGGGGGTTCTCGCGAGCAGTACGTC. Amino acids: CASSPGQGGSREQYV.

J is TRBJ2-3 and V is TRBV5-6; TRBD1 is a possible D gene (5 bases). From germline, CDR1 is SGHDT and CDR2 YYEEEE. The CDR3 extends over 14 amino acids. V lost 0 bases and J lost 3, with 8 bases in between. The chain's CDR3 is CASSLVGATDTQYF. The DNA of the CDR3 is TGTGCCAGCAGCTTGGTAGGGGCAACAGATACGCAGTATTTT.

The V call is TRBV24-1, the J call TRBJ2-3; 8 bases line up with TRBD2. The CDR3 runs to 16 residues. Per the germline V gene, CDR1 is KGHDR and CDR2 is SFDVKD. V lost 4 bases and J lost 2; bases outside the gene matches: 7. Written as DNA, the CDR3 is TGTGCCACCAGTGACACGGGGGGGGGAAACACAGATACGCAGTATTTT. This encodes CATSDTGGGNTDTQYF.

The CDR3 DNA sequence: TGTGCCAGCAGTCAATTGGGACTAGCGGGGGTCAGCTCCTACAATGAGCAGTTCTTC. It encodes CASSQLGLAGVSSYNEQFF. V and J are TRBV6-6 and TRBJ2-1; TRBD2 agrees at 14 bases. After removal of 5 bases from V and 0 bases from J, the junction contained 9 bases not matched to a gene. Germline CDR1 and CDR2: MNHNY and SVGAGI (reference sequence). This CDR3 region has 19 residues.

This sequence joins TRBV19 and TRBJ2-1, with 8 bases lining up with TRBD1. The germline gives CDR1 LNHDA, CDR2 SQIVND (reference sequence). CDR3 length: 15 residues. Trimming cost V 4 bases and J 2 bases; bases outside gene matches: 4. The CDR3 spells CASSTGGRTYNEQFF. The CDR3 bases are TGTGCCAGTAGTACAGGGGGCAGGACCTACAATGAGCAGTTCTTC.

This sequence joins TRBV28 and TRBJ1-2; 12 bases fit TRBD1. The length of the CDR3 is 14 residues. Germline lookup yields CDR1 MDHEN and CDR2 SYDVKM. V gave up 5 bases and J gave up 5 bases; unmatched junction bases: 3. The CDR3 nucleotides are TGTGCCAGCAGTCCGGGACAGGGGGCTTATGGCTACACCTTC. Protein: CASSPGQGAYGYTF.

The rearrangement links TRBV28 to TRBJ2-3; 9 bases are a match to TRBD2. CDR1 is MDHEN, CDR2 SYDVKM, per germline. Unmatched junction bases numbered 13, after V lost 6 bases and J lost 6 bases. The CDR3 length is 16 residues. The CDR3 spells CASSSGGTKAFDTQYF. The DNA for the CDR3 is TGTGCCAGCAGCAGCGGGGGGACCAAAGCGTTCGATACGCAGTATTTT.

This sequence joins TRBV28 and TRBJ2-4, with a tentative D call TRBD1 (5 bases). From germline, CDR1 is MDHEN and CDR2 SYDVKM. The V and J ends lost 6 bases and 1 base respectively, with 10 bases between them. The CDR3 totals 14 residues. DNA of the CDR3: TGTGCCAGCAGGTCAGACAGTGCCAAAAACATTCAGTACTTC. It is translated as CASRSDSAKNIQYF.

The chain has TRBV2 and TRBJ2-7; 9 bases agree with TRBD2. Germline CDR1 reads SNHLY; CDR2 reads FYNNEI. This CDR3 contains 15 residues. Trimming cost V 3 bases and J 3 bases; bases outside gene matches: 6. CDR3 nucleotide sequence: TGTGCCAGCAGTGACCTAGCGGGGTTTAACTACGAGCAGTACGTC. Translated: CASSDLAGFNYEQYV.

The genes are TRBV3-1 (or the pseudogene TRBV3-2) and TRBJ1-1; tentative D call: TRBD1 (6 bases). Germline V lookup: CDR1 LGHDT, CDR2 YNNKEL (reference sequence). The CDR3 is made up of 16 amino acids. V shed 2 bases and J shed 7 bases, with 20 bases lying between them. The CDR3 protein is CASSQIPTGGGGEAFF. As DNA, the CDR3 is TGTGCCAGCAGCCAAATCCCGACGGGGGGAGGGGGTGAAGCTTTCTTT.

This chain connects TRBV10-1 to TRBJ1-2, with unresolved D. V was clipped by 0 bases and J by 4 bases, with 12 bases between them. The germline V gene has CDR1 WNHNN and CDR2 SYGVQD (reference sequence). This CDR3 is 15 amino acids long. The CDR3 region has the DNA TGCGCCAGCAGTGAGTCGATCGGTGAGCTCTATGGCTACACCTTC. It yields the protein CASSESIGELYGYTF.

The chain recombines TRBV6-5 with TRBJ1-6; no clear D. V gave up 8 bases and J gave up 9 bases, with 11 bases separating them. CDR1 and CDR2 (germline): MNHEY, SVGAGI. This CDR3 comprises 12 residues. The CDR3 DNA reads as TGTGCCAGCGGCCGGGATTCTTCACCCCTCCACTTT. The encoded protein is CASGRDSSPLHF.

The table lists this clone with a few counts. V usage is TRBV11-2 and J usage is TRBJ1-5; no clear D gene. The V gene lost 0 bases and the J gene lost 11 bases, with 11 bases spanning the gap. This CDR3 has 13 amino acids. The germline gives CDR1 SGHAT, CDR2 FQNNGV. DNA of the CDR3: TGTGCCAGCAGCTTAGAGTCCGTTTCAGCCCAGCATTTT. Its protein is CASSLESVSAQHF.

The chain is built from TRBV6-2 or TRBV6-3 and TRBJ1-6, with D possibly being TRBD1 (6 bases). Looked up from germline, CDR1 is MNHEY and CDR2 is SVGEGT. This CDR3 has 16 amino acids. The V gene lost 6 bases and the J gene lost 10 bases, with 22 bases spanning the gap. This CDR3 is CASSPLTGAWRSPLHF. The CDR3 bases are TGTGCCAGCAGCCCCCTGACAGGCGCGTGGCGGTCACCCCTCCACTTT.

The genes are TRBV5-5 and TRBJ1-2, with D perhaps TRBD1 (6 bases). V was trimmed by 0 bases and J by 4 bases, leaving 13 bases between them. CDR3 length equals 15 residues. Looked up from germline, CDR1 is SGHKS and CDR2 is YYEKEE (reference sequence). In DNA, the CDR3 is TGTGCCAGCAGCTTGGGGGCAGGGGTCCCCTATGGCTACACCTTC. This encodes CASSLGAGVPYGYTF.

The chain is built from TRBV5-4 and TRBJ2-7; weak D call: TRBD2 (6 bases). V was trimmed by 1 base and J by 0 bases, leaving 8 bases between them. CDR1 and CDR2 from the germline V gene are SGHNT and YYREEE (reference sequence). The CDR3 totals 14 residues. DNA of the CDR3: TGTGCCAGCAGCTTGAGCGGGTCCTCCTACGAGCAGTACTTC. It codes for CASSLSGSSYEQYF.

The V and J genes are TRBV7-2 and TRBJ2-5; D gene uncertain. This CDR3 is built from 13 residues. The ends were cut back, 2 bases at V and 0 bases at J, with 4 bases in the middle. CDR1 and CDR2 (germline): SGHTA, FQGNSA. CDR3 sequence reads: CASSLSYQETQYF. CDR3 sequence (DNA): TGTGCCAGCAGCTTATCTTACCAAGAGACCCAGTACTTC.

CDR3 nucleotide sequence: TGTGCCAGCAGGCAGGGGGGTGGGAACACTGAAGCTTTCTTT. Its protein product is CASRQGGGNTEAFF. The chain is built from TRBV6-5 and TRBJ1-1, with 7 bases matching TRBD1. This CDR3 comprises 14 residues. Per the germline V gene, CDR1 is MNHEY and CDR2 is SVGAGI. Unmatched junction bases numbered 5, after V lost 6 bases and J lost 1 base.

The CDR3 coding sequence is TGTGCCAGCAGCTTAAGAACTAGCGGGGAATTCTACGAGCAGTACTTC. It is translated as CASSLRTSGEFYEQYF. This chain uses TRBV11-2 with TRBJ2-7; 10 bases fit TRBD2. This CDR3 is 16 amino acids long. Germline CDR1 is SGHAT and CDR2 is FQNNGV. The V segment lost 2 bases and the J segment 3 bases; nucleotides outside the gene matches: 7.

For the CDR3, the DNA is TGTGCCAGCTCACCATCCTGGGACAGGGCGGAGACCCAGTACTTC. Protein sequence: CASSPSWDRAETQYF. The chain carries TRBV18 and TRBJ2-5; 9 nucleotides align to TRBD1. V lost 2 bases to trimming and J lost 5 bases; unmatched junction nucleotides: 6. The germline V gene encodes CDR1 KGHSH and CDR2 LQKENI. This CDR3 spans 15 amino acids.

V and J are TRBV18 and TRBJ2-7; the match to TRBD1 covers 11 bases. Per germline, CDR1 KGHSH and CDR2 LQKENI. This CDR3 has 15 amino acids. The trim removed 2 bases at V and 5 bases at J, leaving 5 bases unmatched. CDR3 loop: CASSPAGTGGDEQYV. DNA of the CDR3: TGTGCCAGCTCACCAGCCGGGACAGGGGGGGACGAGCAGTACGTC.

A single count supports this clone. The chain uses TRBV3-1 (or the pseudogene TRBV3-2) and TRBJ1-6; 9 bases line up with TRBD1. The CDR3 is 15 residues long. Per germline, CDR1 LGHDT and CDR2 YNNKEL (reference sequence). V lost 4 bases and J lost 9; bases outside the gene matches: 7. This CDR3 is CASSPGQGLGSPLHF. CDR3 in DNA: TGTGCCAGCAGCCCCGGACAGGGGCTCGGTTCACCCCTCCACTTT.

The V gene is TRBV28, the J gene TRBJ2-7, with a possible D match to TRBD2 (6 bases). Trimming removed 1 base from V and 12 bases from J, with 19 bases in between. This CDR3 contains 14 residues. Germline CDR1 is MDHEN and CDR2 is SYDVKM. CDR3 in amino acids: CASSLSAGMVSSYF. The CDR3 DNA is TGTGCCAGCAGTTTATCGGCGGGGATGGTAAGCTCGTACTTC.

This rearrangement joins TRBV19 to TRBJ1-5, with TRBD1 matching 7 bases. V lost 6 bases, J lost 8 bases, and 7 bases stayed unmatched. This CDR3 comprises 13 residues. Germline V CDR1 and CDR2: LNHDA, SQIVND (reference sequence). CDR3 sequence reads: CASSADRDEPQHF. The CDR3 DNA reads as TGTGCCAGTAGCGCCGACAGGGACGAGCCCCAGCATTTT. The variable domain in full, with the rest retrieved from reference TRBV19 and TRBJ1-5, is DGGITQSPKYLFRKEGQNVTLSCEQNLNHDAMYWYRQDPGQGLRLIYYSQIVNDFQKGDIAEGYSVSREKKESFPLTVTSAQKNPTAFYLCASSADRDEPQHFGDGTRLSIL.